These T cell receptor beta chains were read from a single sample in a study of CXCR3-negative and CXCR3-positive naive CD8 T cells. Following a re-call of the 5' RACE reads, TCRdb has one entry per CDR3 protein and lacks DNA. The sample is made up of 20,000 to 25,000 distinct CDR3 sequences, and the top ten hold about 18% of it. The sequenced sample was memory CD8+ T cells from blood. Receptors were obtained from a human donor in good health. Some clones in this sample may be carry-over from other donors' samples. Each CDR3 is given with its conserved first and last residue.

J: TRBJ1-2; V: TRBV5-1; CDR3: CASSSSGTGGDYGYTF
J: TRBJ2-5; V: TRBV6-5; CDR3: CASSLTPGQGAETQYF
J: TRBJ2-5; V: TRBV11-2; CDR3: CASSSGMRHQETQYF
J: TRBJ2-5; V: TRBV7-8; CDR3: CASSLLTGRQETQYF
J: TRBJ2-6; V: TRBV29-1; CDR3: CSVEGVSSGANVLTF
J: TRBJ1-2; V: TRBV27; CDR3: CASSFGGDSYGYTF
J: TRBJ2-7; V: TRBV3-1; CDR3: CASSPRTSGSNKYF
J: TRBJ2-7; V: TRBV11-2; CDR3: CASSFRQGFSYEQYF
J: TRBJ1-4; V: TRBV6-1; CDR3: CASSDLDSLNEKLFF
J: TRBJ2-3; V: TRBV13; CDR3: CASSWQVDWFTQYF